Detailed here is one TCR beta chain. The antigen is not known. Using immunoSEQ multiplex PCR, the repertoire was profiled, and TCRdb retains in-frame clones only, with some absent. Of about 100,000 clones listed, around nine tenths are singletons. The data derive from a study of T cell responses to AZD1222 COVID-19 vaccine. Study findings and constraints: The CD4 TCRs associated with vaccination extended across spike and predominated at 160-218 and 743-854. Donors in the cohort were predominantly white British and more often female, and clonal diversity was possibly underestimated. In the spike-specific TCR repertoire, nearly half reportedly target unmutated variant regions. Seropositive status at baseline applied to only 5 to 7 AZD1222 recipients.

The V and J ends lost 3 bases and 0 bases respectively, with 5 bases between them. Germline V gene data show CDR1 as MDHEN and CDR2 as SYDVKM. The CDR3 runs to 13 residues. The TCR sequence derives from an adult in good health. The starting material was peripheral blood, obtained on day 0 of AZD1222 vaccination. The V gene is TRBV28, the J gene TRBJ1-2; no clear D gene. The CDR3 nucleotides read TGTGCCAGCAGTTTGAAAGCTAACTATGGCTACACCTTC. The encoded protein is CASSLKANYGYTF.